The entry below gives a single T cell receptor beta chain sequence along with its context. Using immunoSEQ multiplex PCR, the repertoire was profiled, and TCRdb retains in-frame clones only, with some absent. In the table there are just under 55,000 clones, less than 95% of which are singletons. Germline V CDR1 and CDR2: WNHNN, SYGVQD (reference sequence). This CDR3 is built from 15 residues. These data come from a study of graft-versus-host responses after intestinal transplantation. The rearrangement uses TRBV10-1 and TRBJ2-5, with D tentatively TRBD1 or TRBD2 (5 bases each). The end of the DNA is better explained by TRBJ2-7, so the J call may be wrong. This sequence originates from a human patient who received an intestinal transplant, so some T cells may come from the graft donor. The starting material was PBMCs, obtained around 95 weeks after intestinal transplant. CDR3 residues: CASSLMREGAYEQYF. CDR3 nucleotides: TGCGCCAGCAGTTTAATGAGGGAAGGGGCCTACGAGCAGTACTTC.